These 27 T cell receptor beta chains were sequenced from one sample in a study of CD8 T cells in Susac syndrome. RNA amounts of 0.5 to 1 ug underwent reverse transcription with random hexamers. From the immunoSEQ multiplex PCR reads, TCRdb called clonotypes with MiXCR, one entry per CDR3 protein. This sample has about 130,000 distinct CDR3 sequences, with more than 80% found just once. Sequencing was done on a sample of CD8+ T cells from PBMCs. The receptors here all came from a human donor with multiple sclerosis.

The chain couples TRBV30 to TRBJ2-1; 10 nucleotides match TRBD2. Germline V gene sequence: CDR1 GTSNPN, CDR2 SVGIG (reference sequence). V lost 5 bases to trimming and J lost 6 bases; unmatched junction nucleotides: 7. This CDR3 has 14 amino acids. In DNA form, the CDR3 reads TGTGCCTGGGCTTCTAGCGGGAGAGGCAATGAGCAGTTCTTC. It specifies CAWASSGRGNEQFF.

The chain carries TRBV4-1 and TRBJ2-7; D might be TRBD1 (5 bases). Per the germline V gene, CDR1 is MGHRA and CDR2 is YSYEKL. The CDR3 has 15 amino acids. V was clipped by 4 bases and J by 0 bases, with 13 bases between them. DNA for the CDR3: TGCGCCAGCAGCCCGCAGGGTACCGGCTCCTACGAGCAGTACGTC. Encoded protein: CASSPQGTGSYEQYV.

The chain joins TRBV11-2 to TRBJ1-1; D may be TRBD1 (5 bases). Germline CDR1 is SGHAT and CDR2 is FQNNGV. The CDR3 is made up of 12 amino acids. The V end was cut by 5 bases, the J end by 1 base, with 5 bases between. CDR3 bases: TGTGCCAGCAGCGGGACGAACACTGAAGCTTTCTTT. It yields the protein CASSGTNTEAFF. Complete variable domain (other parts from reference TRBV11-2 and TRBJ1-1): EAGVAQSPRYKIIEKRQSVAFWCNPISGHATLYWYQQILGQGPKLLIQFQNNGVVDDSQLPKDRFSAERLKGVDSTLKIQPAKLEDSAVYLCASSGTNTEAFFGQGTRLTVV.

The chain links TRBV28 to TRBJ1-1, with 10 bases identical to TRBD1. Germline CDR1 and CDR2: MDHEN and SYDVKM. Germline trimming cut 10 bases from V and 0 bases from J; bases unmatched to any gene: 11. This CDR3 comprises 16 residues. The CDR3: CATQGTGVGMNTEAFF. Written as DNA, the CDR3 is TGTGCCACACAGGGGACAGGGGTTGGCATGAACACTGAAGCTTTCTTT.

CDR3 DNA: TGTGCCAGCCTCCGGACTAGCGGGTTTTCAGATACGCAGTATTTT. As protein: CASLRTSGFSDTQYF. This sequence joins TRBV12-3 or TRBV12-4 and TRBJ2-3, with 11 nucleotides matching TRBD2. The J segment lost 4 bases and the V segment lost 8 bases, leaving 8 bases of the junction unmatched. The CDR3 has 15 amino acids.

The chain couples TRBV12-3 or TRBV12-4 to TRBJ1-2, with D hard to call. The V and J ends lost 5 bases and 0 bases respectively, with 13 bases between them. This CDR3 spans 15 amino acids. CDR3 sequence reads: CASSPVRVANYGYTF. The CDR3 DNA reads as TGTGCCAGCAGTCCCGTTAGAGTTGCTAACTATGGCTACACCTTC.

The J gene is TRBJ1-5, the V gene TRBV6-1; no firm D call. V was pared by 2 bases and J by 2 bases, with 13 bases between. Germline V lookup: CDR1 MNHNS, CDR2 SASEGT. This CDR3 region has 16 residues. DNA of the CDR3: TGTGCCAGCAGTGAAAAAGGGAATTGGGGCAATCAGCCCCAGCATTTT. Amino acid sequence: CASSEKGNWGNQPQHF.

Written as DNA, the CDR3 is TGTGCCATCAGTGAGTCAGGATACAATGAGCAGTTCTTC. As protein: CAISESGYNEQFF. The chain joins TRBV10-3 to TRBJ2-1; D gene uncertain. The CDR3 has 13 amino acids. V was trimmed by 0 bases and J by 4 bases, leaving 4 bases between them. Germline V gene lookup returns CDR1 ENHRY and CDR2 SYGVKD.

The J gene is TRBJ1-5, the V gene TRBV6-2 or TRBV6-3, with D possibly matching TRBD1 (5 bases). This CDR3 has 15 amino acids. V gave up 8 bases and J gave up 0 bases, with 14 bases separating them. Germline V gene data show CDR1 as MNHEY and CDR2 as SVGEGT. The CDR3 protein is CASSGGRYSNQPQHF. The CDR3 DNA is TGTGCCAGCTCCGGGGGGAGGTATAGCAATCAGCCCCAGCATTTT.

V usage is TRBV13 and J usage is TRBJ1-5; D is uncertain. The CDR3 runs to 16 residues. Germline V CDR1 and CDR2: PRHDT, FYEKMQ (reference sequence). The V end lost 6 bases, the J end lost 5 bases, and 20 bases lay between the germline ends. CDR3 amino acids: CASRLRPLADDQPQHF. Here the CDR3 DNA reads TGTGCCAGCAGGCTTAGGCCGTTGGCCGATGATCAGCCCCAGCATTTT.

In its sample, this clonotype was seen a few times. The chain recombines TRBV4-1 with TRBJ1-4, with TRBD1 as a possible D gene (5 bases). The V and J ends lost 4 bases and 0 bases respectively, with 18 bases between them. The CDR3 spans 18 residues. CDR1 MGHRA and CDR2 YSYEKL come from the germline V gene. In nucleotides, the CDR3 is TGCGCCAGCAGCCGTACCGGGACCCCCCGCGCAACTAATGAAAAACTGTTTTTT. Translating gives CASSRTGTPRATNEKLFF.

The CDR3 nucleotides are TGTGCCAGCAGCTTAAGTACTCACTTTGGGGATACGCAGTATTTT. This encodes CASSLSTHFGDTQYF. The gene calls are TRBV7-9 and TRBJ2-3; the D is unclear. This CDR3 region has 15 residues. The germline CDR1 and CDR2 sequences are SEHNR and FQNEAQ (reference sequence). Trimming took off 2 bases at V and 6 bases at J, with 15 bases between the two ends.

The genes are TRBV9 and TRBJ2-3; no firm D call. The CDR3 extends over 15 amino acids. Germline assignment: CDR1 SGDLS and CDR2 YYNGEE. Trimming left V 4 bases short and J 2 bases short, with 14 bases between. This CDR3 reads CASSLRGSNTDTQYF. For the CDR3, the DNA is TGTGCCAGCAGCCTCAGAGGCTCCAACACAGATACGCAGTATTTT.

This rearrangement joins TRBV11-2 to TRBJ2-5; D is possibly TRBD2 (5 bases). V was shortened by 3 bases and J by 4 bases, with 12 bases between the two germline ends. Germline V gene lookup returns CDR1 SGHAT and CDR2 FQNNGV. This CDR3 is 14 amino acids long. The CDR3: CASSFGPAGETQYF. CDR3 in DNA: TGTGCCAGCAGCTTCGGCCCTGCGGGAGAGACCCAGTACTTC.

The chain combines TRBV3-1 with TRBJ1-4, with TRBD1 identical over 10 bases. There are 16 residues in the CDR3. Trimming removed 0 bases from V and 10 bases from J; junction bases left unmatched: 8. Per germline, CDR1 LGHDT and CDR2 YNNKEL (reference sequence). The CDR3 DNA sequence: TGTGCCAGCAGCCAAGATATTCGGGACAGGGGTGCAAAACTGTTTTTT. This encodes CASSQDIRDRGAKLFF.

This clonotype was picked up one time. This chain uses TRBV25-1 with TRBJ2-5; 7 bases are a match to TRBD2. After removal of 3 bases from V and 3 bases from J, the junction contained 4 bases not matched to a gene. Germline V gives CDR1 MGHDK, CDR2 SYGVNS. The CDR3 is 14 residues long. The CDR3 loop is CASSDGGVKETQYF. The CDR3 DNA is TGTGCCAGCAGTGATGGGGGGGTAAAAGAGACCCAGTACTTC.

The rearrangement joins TRBV9 to TRBJ2-6; D call uncertain. The CDR3 runs 16 residues. Trimming removed 0 bases from V and 1 base from J, with 8 bases in between. The germline gives CDR1 SGDLS, CDR2 YYNGEE. The CDR3, as DNA: TGTGCCAGCAGCGTAGACCCGGATTCTGGGGCCAACGTCCTGACTTTC. Translation: CASSVDPDSGANVLTF.

The chain combines TRBV20-1 with TRBJ2-2; no firm D call. In germline, CDR1 is DFQATT, CDR2 SNEGSKA (reference sequence). Trimming removed 0 bases at V and 5 bases at J, with 7 bases between. The CDR3 length is 13 residues. CDR3 DNA: TGCAGTGCTAGAGATCCCGGGACCGGGGAGCTGTTTTTT. Its translation is CSARDPGTGELFF.

The gene calls are TRBV4-1 and TRBJ2-6; tentative D call: TRBD2 (7 bases). The CDR3 totals 16 residues. Germline CDR1 reads MGHRA; CDR2 reads YSYEKL. The V gene lost 4 bases and the J gene lost 1 base, with 11 bases spanning the gap. The CDR3 DNA is TGCGCCAGCAGCCCCCGGGGGGCATCTGGGGCCAACGTCCTGACTTTC. Amino acids: CASSPRGASGANVLTF.

The J gene is TRBJ1-2, the V gene TRBV5-1; D possibly corresponds to TRBD1 (6 bases). CDR1 is SGHRS and CDR2 is YFSETQ in the germline V gene. Deletions cut 2 bases from V and 5 bases from J, with 22 bases between. CDR3 size: 17 residues. The CDR3: CASSFYPGHGWEYGYTF. The CDR3 DNA is TGCGCCAGCAGCTTCTATCCGGGACACGGTTGGGAATATGGCTACACCTTC.

This chain joins TRBV2 and TRBJ1-2; tentatively, D is TRBD1 (5 bases). The CDR3 runs 16 residues. The V end lost 2 bases, the J end lost 2 bases, and 15 bases lay between the germline ends. Germline CDR1 reads SNHLY; CDR2 reads FYNNEI. The CDR3 sequence is CASSEFKGRVNYGYTF. The CDR3 DNA is TGTGCCAGCAGTGAATTCAAGGGCAGGGTGAACTATGGCTACACCTTC.

This chain links TRBV20-1 with TRBJ2-3; possible D gene TRBD1, 6 bases. This CDR3 has 14 residues. V dropped 5 bases and J dropped 4 bases, with 16 bases sitting between them. CDR1 is DFQATT and CDR2 is SNEGSKA in the germline V gene (reference sequence). This CDR3 reads CSAFQGMGSDTQYF. The DNA for the CDR3 is TGCAGTGCTTTTCAGGGGATGGGGTCAGATACGCAGTATTTT.

The genes are TRBV13 and TRBJ2-7, with 15 bases lining up with TRBD2. This CDR3 is built from 15 residues. The V gene end was trimmed by 3 bases and the J gene end by 5 bases; junction bases not matched to a gene: 2. CDR1 and CDR2 from the germline V gene are PRHDT and FYEKMQ (reference sequence). CDR3 loop: CASSLGLAGGHEQYV. The CDR3 DNA reads as TGTGCCAGCAGCTTGGGACTAGCGGGAGGTCACGAGCAGTACGTC.

V is TRBV12-3 or TRBV12-4 and J is TRBJ2-7, with D uncertain. The CDR3 covers 13 residues. The V end lost 6 bases, the J end lost 2 bases, and 11 bases lay between the germline ends. For the CDR3, the DNA is TGTGCCAGCAGCATGGGCGATCCCTACGAGCAGTACTTC. It translates to CASSMGDPYEQYF.

The rearrangement uses TRBV19 and TRBJ1-1; TRBD1 is a possible D gene (5 bases). The CDR3 loop spans 15 amino acids. The V gene lost 6 bases and the J gene lost 1 base, with 15 bases spanning the gap. From germline, CDR1 is LNHDA and CDR2 SQIVND (reference sequence). DNA for the CDR3: TGTGCCAGTAGAGGCCTTACAGGAACGAACACTGAAGCTTTCTTT. Its protein is CASRGLTGTNTEAFF. The entire variable domain, with the rest obtained from reference TRBV19 and TRBJ1-1, is as follows: DGGITQSPKYLFRKEGQNVTLSCEQNLNHDAMYWYRQDPGQGLRLIYYSQIVNDFQKGDIAEGYSVSREKKESFPLTVTSAQKNPTAFYLCASRGLTGTNTEAFFGQGTRLTVV.

This chain joins TRBV15 and TRBJ2-3; D unclear. The germline gives CDR1 LNHNV, CDR2 YYDKDF (reference sequence). The CDR3 has 14 amino acids. Trimming cost V 7 bases and J 6 bases, with 17 bases left between them. CDR3 DNA: TGTGCCACCACCCACACCTCCCAAGGGGATACGCAGTATTTT. Residues: CATTHTSQGDTQYF. The full variable domain, with the rest looked up from reference TRBV15 and TRBJ2-3, is DAMVIQNPRYQVTQFGKPVTLSCSQTLNHNVMYWYQQKSSQAPKLLFHYYDKDFNNEADTPDNFQSRRPNTSFCFLDIRSPGLGDTAMYLCATTHTSQGDTQYFGPGTRLTVL.

The chain combines TRBV27 with TRBJ2-7, with 8 bases identical to TRBD1. V gave up 6 bases and J gave up 4 bases; unmatched junction bases: 14. The CDR3 is 16 amino acids. Germline V gene lookup returns CDR1 MNHEY and CDR2 SMNVEV (reference sequence). CDR3 in amino acids: CASSSAGTGRGYEQYF. The CDR3, as DNA: TGTGCCAGCAGCTCCGCCGGGACAGGACGAGGTTACGAGCAGTACTTC.